This section outlines one T cell receptor (beta chain) sequence together with its context. It lacks a known antigen. No much larger clone is present one base from it, and per-base qualities are unavailable. V is reduced by 0 bases and J by 0 bases, leaving a spacing of 12 bases between them. In the germline V gene, CDR1 corresponds to SGHRS and CDR2 to YFSETQ. Counted from cysteine to phenylalanine, this CDR3 has 16 amino acids. CDR3 DNA is the only sequence kept; it has 48 bases, read in frame from the first base. This sample is part of a study of shared clonotypes between healthy human individuals (TCRdb year 2020). Context from the whole study: A few men and two women, aged 18 to 49 years, made up the cohort. For each donor, three plates each were used for CD4 naive and CD4 memory, two plates were used for CD8 naive, and one plate was used for CD8 memory. To increase sequencing depth and limit assay-specific biases, TCR repertoire library preparation and sequencing were carried out by different laboratories using diverse techniques. Blood TCR repertoires of five healthy adults were deeply sequenced to estimate repertoire size and the extent of clonotype sharing between individuals. Per donor, leukapheresis produced somewhere between about 0.8 and 9 billion PBMCs.

Using the deep immunoSEQ assay, TCR CDR3 regions were amplified from genomic DNA by multiplex PCR. Extracted genomic DNA from each cell subset was spread evenly across all wells of several immunoSEQ 96-well plates, with each plate serving as a replicate. For sorted subsets, 150 to 200 ng genomic DNA, equal to about 30,000 T cell genomes, was loaded into each replicate PCR. Purified libraries were measured with a Qubit 3.0 fluorometer, size-checked on a Bioanalyzer 2100, and measured again with the KAPA Library Quantification kit. A separate single-read 150-cycle Illumina NextSeq 550 flow cell was used to sequence each immunoSEQ 96-well plate. From the authors' description of their analysis: The immunoSEQ output contained only junctional sequences without quality scores, so filtering could not match that applied to full-length reads. To assign V/J genes and CDR3, sequences were annotated using PyIR, a Python wrapper for IgBLAST v1.9, with IMGT germline references. Reads with weak V/J assignments (E-value above 1e-6), missing CDR3, stop codons, out-of-frame junctions, or ambiguous translated residues were removed. V3J clonotypes were defined as sequences sharing the same inferred V gene, J gene, and CDR3 amino acid sequence. The percentage overlap between two repertoires was calculated by dividing the number of shared unique clonotypes by the size of the smaller repertoire. Repertoire richness was assessed with RTK rarefaction, the Chao1 estimator, and Recon v2.1 estimates of unobserved clonotypes. Generation probabilities were computed with OLGA for all TCRbeta clonotypes obtained by the gDNA method from several donors. This immuneACCESS table, as held by TCRdb, lists in-frame sequences with V and J called but not all clones. Of the missing ones, under half trace to an unresolved V gene in checked studies; the others have no known cause. From that table come the V and J calls and clone size; the DNA was used to work out D and trimming. This sample lists millions of clones; around 93% were detected once. The ten largest clones represent about 1.5% of the sample.

CD8 naive samples were CD45RO-negative cells positively selected for CCR7, giving a CD45RA+CCR7+ population that excluded TemRA cells. The donors were healthy, HIV-negative adults who had no recently reported acute infections or vaccinations. Only Caucasian adults living in Nashville, Tennessee, USA were represented among the donors. Blood was collected by leukapheresis, and PBMCs were isolated by Ficoll-Histopaque density gradient centrifugation and then cryopreserved in liquid nitrogen vapor phase. Analytical flow cytometry was used to check the purity and quantity of every magnetically sorted T cell population. Genomic DNA was isolated from every sorted fraction and measured by UV absorbance on a Nanodrop 2000c. Study-level results and caveats: Compared with non-shared clonotypes, clonotypes shared by all four sorted-subset donors had higher generation probabilities. Naive subsets generally had larger estimated clonotype richness than memory subsets did. Pairwise subsampling indicated that sequencing depth was expected to affect the degree of clonotype sharing among donors. Across a handful of donors, approximately 5% of naive CD4, roughly 3.4% of naive CD8, roughly 2.3% of memory CD4, and about 0.44% of memory CD8 clonotypes were shared. Rarefaction of sorted-subset datasets indicated incomplete sequencing despite the large sequencing depth. Only blood was sampled, and tissue TCR repertoires likely differ from those in blood. Because the study included a small number of donors, the genetic and exposure-history diversity represented was limited.

The TCR originated in a young man in good health. Some clones in this sample may be carry-over from other donors' samples. The source material was naive CD8+ T cells from PBMCs. Taken with the paper, the label for cell subset or site translates to: CD45RA+CCR7+. The chain uses TRBV5-1 and TRBJ1-1, with no D gene named confidently. The CDR3 region: CASSLERTTMNTEAFF. The nucleotide sequence reads as follows: TGCGCCAGCAGCTTGGAGAGGACCACTATGAACACTGAAGCTTTCTTT.